These 7 T cell receptor beta chains were sequenced from one sample in a study of blood T cell repertoires in COVID-19. The protocol was immunoSEQ multiplex PCR, while the TCRdb copy is restricted to in-frame clones and leaves out a portion. In the table there are roughly 240,000 clones, around 89% of which are singletons. Sequenced sample: PBMCs or T cells enriched from blood (not recorded which). These receptors came from a woman aged 40 to 50 with acute COVID-19.

The chain uses TRBV5-1 and TRBJ2-3; D may be TRBD1 (5 bases). This CDR3 is 15 amino acids long. Germline CDR1 reads SGHRS; CDR2 reads YFSETQ. V lost 0 bases and J lost 4, with 12 bases in between. The CDR3 sequence: CASSLDGHPADTQYF. CDR3 DNA sequence: TGCGCCAGCAGCTTGGATGGACACCCGGCAGATACGCAGTATTTT. Drawing the rest from reference TRBV5-1 and TRBJ2-3, the complete variable domain is KAGVTQTPRYLIKTRGQQVTLSCSPISGHRSVSWYQQTPGQGLQFLFEYFSETQRNKGNFPGRFSGRQFSNSRSEMNVSTLELGDSALYLCASSLDGHPADTQYFGPGTRLTVL.

This clone was detected only a few times. CDR3 in amino acids: CASSQDKSLAGHNEQFF. The CDR3 coding sequence is TGTGCCAGCAGCCAAGATAAGAGTCTAGCGGGTCACAATGAGCAGTTCTTC. The V and J genes are TRBV3-1 (or the pseudogene TRBV3-2) and TRBJ2-1, with 8 bases aligning to TRBD2. Germline V gene data show CDR1 as LGHDT and CDR2 as YNNKEL (reference sequence). Germline trimming cut 0 bases from V and 5 bases from J; bases unmatched to any gene: 9. This CDR3 has 17 residues.

This rearrangement joins TRBV7-2 to TRBJ2-7; TRBD2 matches at 7 bases. Germline CDR1 SGHTA, CDR2 FQGNSA. There are 15 residues in the CDR3. Trimming took 0 bases from V and 2 from J; bases not matched to a gene: 4. The CDR3 is CASSLAGGSTYEQYF. The CDR3 DNA sequence: TGTGCCAGCAGCTTAGCCGGGGGGTCAACCTACGAGCAGTACTTC. Drawing the rest from reference TRBV7-2 and TRBJ2-7, the complete variable domain is GAGVSQSPSNKVTEKGKDVELRCDPISGHTALYWYRQSLGQGLEFLIYFQGNSAPDKSGLPSDRFSAERTGGSVSTLTIQRTQQEDSAVYLCASSLAGGSTYEQYFGPGTRLTVT.

The chain is built from TRBV4-3 and TRBJ1-1; tentative D call: TRBD1 (6 bases). The length of the CDR3 is 15 residues. The germline V and J ends were trimmed by 4 bases and 7 bases, with 19 bases remaining between them. CDR1 and CDR2 from the germline V gene are LGHNA and YSLEER. This CDR3 is CASSPSGLGAREAFF. In nucleotides, the CDR3 is TGCGCCAGCAGCCCGAGTGGATTGGGGGCTCGTGAAGCTTTCTTT.

J is TRBJ2-3 and V is TRBV27, with 11 bases aligning to TRBD2. Per germline, CDR1 MNHEY and CDR2 SMNVEV (reference sequence). The CDR3 is 15 amino acids. With 9 bases clipped from V and 4 bases from J, the junction kept 9 bases outside the gene matches. The CDR3 sequence: CASRPSGRKSDTQYF. DNA of the CDR3: TGTGCCAGTAGACCTAGCGGGAGGAAATCAGATACGCAGTATTTT.

This clone was counted a few times. This chain uses TRBV9 with TRBJ1-5; TRBD1 agrees at 9 bases. This CDR3 has 14 amino acids. Germline lookup yields CDR1 SGDLS and CDR2 YYNGEE. Trimming at V came to 2 bases and at J to 6 bases, leaving 3 bases not matched to a gene. The CDR3 loop reads CASSVGTGSQPQHF. CDR3 coding DNA: TGTGCCAGCAGCGTCGGGACAGGGAGTCAGCCCCAGCATTTT.

This clone was detected only a few times. As DNA, the CDR3 is TGTGCCAGCAGCGCTTCCCAACGGGTCTCCTCTGGAAACACCATATATTTT. As protein: CASSASQRVSSGNTIYF. This sequence joins TRBV7-6 and TRBJ1-3; D is undetermined. This CDR3 spans 17 amino acids. V shed 5 bases and J shed 0 bases, with 17 bases lying between them. Germline V gives CDR1 SGHVS, CDR2 FNYEAQ.